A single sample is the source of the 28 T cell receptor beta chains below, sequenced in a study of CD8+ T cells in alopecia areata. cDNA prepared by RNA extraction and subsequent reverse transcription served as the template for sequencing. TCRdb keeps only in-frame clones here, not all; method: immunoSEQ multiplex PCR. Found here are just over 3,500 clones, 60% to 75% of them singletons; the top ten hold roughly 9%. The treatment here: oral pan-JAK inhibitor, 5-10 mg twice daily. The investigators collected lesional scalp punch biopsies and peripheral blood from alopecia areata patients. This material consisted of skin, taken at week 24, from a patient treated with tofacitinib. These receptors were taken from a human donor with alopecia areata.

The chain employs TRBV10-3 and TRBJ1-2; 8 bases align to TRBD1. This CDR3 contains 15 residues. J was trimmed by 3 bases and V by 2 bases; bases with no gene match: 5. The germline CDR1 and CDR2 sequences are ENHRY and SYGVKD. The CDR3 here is CAISEGMTGDYGYTF. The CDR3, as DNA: TGTGCCATCAGTGAGGGAATGACAGGGGACTATGGCTACACCTTC.

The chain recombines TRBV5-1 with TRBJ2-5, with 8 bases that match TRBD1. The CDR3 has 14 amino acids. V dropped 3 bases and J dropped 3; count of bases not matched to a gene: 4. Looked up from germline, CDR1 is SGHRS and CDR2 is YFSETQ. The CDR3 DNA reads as TGCGCCAGCAGCTCAGGGGGCATGGAAGAGACCCAGTACTTC. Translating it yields CASSSGGMEETQYF.

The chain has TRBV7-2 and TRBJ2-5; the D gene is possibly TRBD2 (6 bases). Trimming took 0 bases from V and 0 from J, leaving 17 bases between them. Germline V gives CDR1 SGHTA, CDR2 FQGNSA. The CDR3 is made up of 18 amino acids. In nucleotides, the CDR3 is TGTGCCAGCAGCTTAGCCATGACGGACTACCTGTACCAAGAGACCCAGTACTTC. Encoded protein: CASSLAMTDYLYQETQYF.

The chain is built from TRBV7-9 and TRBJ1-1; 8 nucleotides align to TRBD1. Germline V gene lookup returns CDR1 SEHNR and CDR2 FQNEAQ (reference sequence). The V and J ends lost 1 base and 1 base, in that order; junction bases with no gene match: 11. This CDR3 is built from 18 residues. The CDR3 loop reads CASSLGLGQGAANTEAFF. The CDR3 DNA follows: TGTGCCAGCAGCTTAGGTCTTGGTCAGGGGGCAGCGAACACTGAAGCTTTCTTT.

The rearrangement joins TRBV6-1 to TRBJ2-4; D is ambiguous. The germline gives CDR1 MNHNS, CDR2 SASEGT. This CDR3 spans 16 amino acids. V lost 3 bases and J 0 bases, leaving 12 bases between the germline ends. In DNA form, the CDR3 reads TGTGCCAGCAGTGAGTCTCCGTTTGCAGCCAAAAACATTCAGTACTTC. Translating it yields CASSESPFAAKNIQYF.

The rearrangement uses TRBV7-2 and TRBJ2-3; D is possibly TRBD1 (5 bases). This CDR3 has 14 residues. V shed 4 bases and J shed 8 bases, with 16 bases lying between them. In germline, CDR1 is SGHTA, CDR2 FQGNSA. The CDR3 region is CASSSPRPRGTQYF. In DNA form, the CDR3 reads TGTGCCAGCAGCTCCCCCCGTCCTAGGGGTACGCAGTATTTT.

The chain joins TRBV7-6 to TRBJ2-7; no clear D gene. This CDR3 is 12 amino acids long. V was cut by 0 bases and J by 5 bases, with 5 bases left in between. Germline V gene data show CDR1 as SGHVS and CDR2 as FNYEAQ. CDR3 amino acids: CASSLARHEQYF. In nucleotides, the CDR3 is TGTGCCAGCAGCTTAGCGAGGCACGAGCAGTACTTC.

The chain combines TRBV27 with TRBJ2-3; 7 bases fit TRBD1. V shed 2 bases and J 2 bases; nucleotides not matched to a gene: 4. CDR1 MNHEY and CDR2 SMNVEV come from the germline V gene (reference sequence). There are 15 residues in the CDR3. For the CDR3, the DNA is TGTGCCAGCAGTTTAGTACAGGGGCTCACAGATACGCAGTATTTT. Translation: CASSLVQGLTDTQYF.

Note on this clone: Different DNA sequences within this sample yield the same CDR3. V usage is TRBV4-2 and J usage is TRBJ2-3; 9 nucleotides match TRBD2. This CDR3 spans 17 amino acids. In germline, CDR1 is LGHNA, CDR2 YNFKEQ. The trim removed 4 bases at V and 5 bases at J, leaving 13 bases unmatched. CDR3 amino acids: CASSPRPGLAPGDTQYF. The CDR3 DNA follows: TGTGCCAGCAGCCCTAGACCGGGACTAGCCCCGGGAGATACGCAGTATTTT.

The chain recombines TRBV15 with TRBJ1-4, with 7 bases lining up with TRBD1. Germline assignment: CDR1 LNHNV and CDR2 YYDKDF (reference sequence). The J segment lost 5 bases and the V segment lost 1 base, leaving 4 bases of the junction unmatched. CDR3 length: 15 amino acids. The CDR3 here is CATSRGKQGNEKLFF. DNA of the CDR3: TGTGCCACCAGCAGAGGAAAACAGGGGAATGAAAAACTGTTTTTT.

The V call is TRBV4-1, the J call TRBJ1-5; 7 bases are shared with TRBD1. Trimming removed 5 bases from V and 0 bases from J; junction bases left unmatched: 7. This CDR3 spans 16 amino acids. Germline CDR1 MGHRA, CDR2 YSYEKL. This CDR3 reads CASSVHGTASNQPQHF. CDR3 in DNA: TGCGCCAGCAGCGTACATGGGACAGCTAGCAATCAGCCCCAGCATTTT.

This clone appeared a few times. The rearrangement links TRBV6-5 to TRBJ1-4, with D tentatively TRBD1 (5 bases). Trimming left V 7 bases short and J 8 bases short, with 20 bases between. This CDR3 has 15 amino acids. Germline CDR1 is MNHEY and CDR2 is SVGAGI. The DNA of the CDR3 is TGTGCCAGCAAAAGGTTTCAGGGTAATGTGGAAAAACTGTTTTTT. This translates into CASKRFQGNVEKLFF.

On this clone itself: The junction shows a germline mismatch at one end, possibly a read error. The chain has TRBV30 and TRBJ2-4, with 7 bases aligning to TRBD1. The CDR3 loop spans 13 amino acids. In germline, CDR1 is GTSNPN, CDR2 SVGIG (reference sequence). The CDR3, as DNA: TGTGCCTGGAGTGTAGAACAGGGGAATGGGGTGAACTTC. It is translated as CAWSVEQGNGVNF.

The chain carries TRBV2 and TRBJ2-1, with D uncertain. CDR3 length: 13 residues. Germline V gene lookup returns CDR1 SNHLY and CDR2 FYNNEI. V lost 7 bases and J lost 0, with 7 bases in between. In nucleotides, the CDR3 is TGTGCCAGCAAGACTTCCTCCTACAATGAGCAGTTCTTC. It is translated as CASKTSSYNEQFF.

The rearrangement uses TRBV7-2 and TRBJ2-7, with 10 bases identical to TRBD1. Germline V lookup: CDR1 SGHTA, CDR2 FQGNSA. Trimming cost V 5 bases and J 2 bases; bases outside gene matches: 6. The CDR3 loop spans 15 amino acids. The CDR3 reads CASSLDRGRPYEQYF. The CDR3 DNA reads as TGTGCCAGCAGCCTCGACAGGGGGCGACCCTACGAGCAGTACTTC. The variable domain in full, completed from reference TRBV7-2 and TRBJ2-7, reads GAGVSQSPSNKVTEKGKDVELRCDPISGHTALYWYRQSLGQGLEFLIYFQGNSAPDKSGLPSDRFSAERTGGSVSTLTIQRTQQEDSAVYLCASSLDRGRPYEQYFGPGTRLTVT.

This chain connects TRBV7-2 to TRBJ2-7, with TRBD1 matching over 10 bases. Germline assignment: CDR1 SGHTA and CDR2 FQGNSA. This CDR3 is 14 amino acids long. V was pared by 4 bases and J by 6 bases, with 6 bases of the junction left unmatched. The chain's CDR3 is CASSYVRDRGEQYF. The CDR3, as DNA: TGTGCCAGCAGCTATGTCCGGGACAGGGGCGAGCAGTACTTC.

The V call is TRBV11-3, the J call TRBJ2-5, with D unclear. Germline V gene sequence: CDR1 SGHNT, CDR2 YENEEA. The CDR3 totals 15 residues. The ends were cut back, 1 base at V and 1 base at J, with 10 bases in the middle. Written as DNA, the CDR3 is TGTGCCAGCAGCTTAGGGTTGGGCTCCCAAGAGACCCAGTACTTC. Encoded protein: CASSLGLGSQETQYF.

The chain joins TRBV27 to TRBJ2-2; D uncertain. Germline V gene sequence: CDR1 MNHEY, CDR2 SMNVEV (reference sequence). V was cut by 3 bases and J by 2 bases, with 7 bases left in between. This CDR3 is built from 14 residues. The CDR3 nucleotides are TGTGCCAGCAGTTTTGAAGTAAACACCGGGGAGCTGTTTTTT. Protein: CASSFEVNTGELFF.

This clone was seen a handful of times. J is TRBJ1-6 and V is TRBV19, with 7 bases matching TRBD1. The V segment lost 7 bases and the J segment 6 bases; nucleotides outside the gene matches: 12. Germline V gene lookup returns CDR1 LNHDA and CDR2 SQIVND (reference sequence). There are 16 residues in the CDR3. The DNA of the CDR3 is TGTGCCAGTAAAACCGGACAGGTGGATCTTAATTCACCCCTCCACTTT. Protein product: CASKTGQVDLNSPLHF.

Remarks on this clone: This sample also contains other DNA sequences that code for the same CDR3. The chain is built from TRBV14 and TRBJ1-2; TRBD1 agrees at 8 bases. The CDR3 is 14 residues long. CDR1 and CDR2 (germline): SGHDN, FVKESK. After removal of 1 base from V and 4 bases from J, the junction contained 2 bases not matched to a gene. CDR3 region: CASSQGTGPYGYTF. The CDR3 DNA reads TGTGCCAGCAGCCAAGGGACAGGGCCCTATGGCTACACCTTC.

The CDR3 region is CAISERWLPNTEAFF. The CDR3 bases are TGTGCCATCAGTGAGCGGTGGCTCCCAAACACTGAAGCTTTCTTT. The V gene is TRBV10-3, the J gene TRBJ1-1; no clear D. The CDR3 is 15 residues long. Germline values: CDR1 ENHRY, CDR2 SYGVKD. Trimming cost V 2 bases and J 2 bases, with 12 bases left between them.

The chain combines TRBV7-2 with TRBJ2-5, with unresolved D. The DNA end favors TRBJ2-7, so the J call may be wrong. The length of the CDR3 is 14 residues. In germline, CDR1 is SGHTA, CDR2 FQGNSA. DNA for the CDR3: TGTGCCAGCAGCCGTACTACTGGCTCCTACGAGCAGTACTTC. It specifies CASSRTTGSYEQYF.

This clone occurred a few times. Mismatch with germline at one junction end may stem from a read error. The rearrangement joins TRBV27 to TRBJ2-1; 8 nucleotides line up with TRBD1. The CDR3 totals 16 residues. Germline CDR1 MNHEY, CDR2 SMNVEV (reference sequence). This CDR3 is CASSAPDREAYNEQVF. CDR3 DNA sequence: TGTGCCAGCAGTGCTCCGGACAGGGAGGCCTACAATGAGCAGGTCTTC.

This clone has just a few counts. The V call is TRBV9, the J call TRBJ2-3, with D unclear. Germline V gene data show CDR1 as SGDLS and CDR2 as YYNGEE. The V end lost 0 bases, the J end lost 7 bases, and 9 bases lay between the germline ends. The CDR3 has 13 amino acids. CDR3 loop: CASSVDFAYTQYF. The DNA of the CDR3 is TGTGCCAGCAGCGTAGATTTCGCCTATACGCAGTATTTT.

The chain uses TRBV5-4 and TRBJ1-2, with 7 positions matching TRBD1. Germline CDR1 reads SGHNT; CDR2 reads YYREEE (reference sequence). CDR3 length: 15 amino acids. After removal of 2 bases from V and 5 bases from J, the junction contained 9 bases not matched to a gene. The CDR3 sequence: CASSLPTGMAYGYTF. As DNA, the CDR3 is TGTGCCAGCAGCTTACCGACAGGGATGGCATATGGCTACACCTTC. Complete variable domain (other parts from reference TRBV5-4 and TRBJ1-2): ETGVTQSPTHLIKTRGQQVTLRCSSQSGHNTVSWYQQALGQGPQFIFQYYREEENGRGNFPPRFSGLQFPNYSSELNVNALELDDSALYLCASSLPTGMAYGYTFGSGTRLTVV.

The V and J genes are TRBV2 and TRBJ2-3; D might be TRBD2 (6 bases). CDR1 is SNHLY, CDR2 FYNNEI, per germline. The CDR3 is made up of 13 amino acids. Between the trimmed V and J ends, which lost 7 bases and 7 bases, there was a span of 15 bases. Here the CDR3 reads CASKEGFTNTQYF. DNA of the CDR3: TGTGCCAGCAAGGAGGGGTTCACGAATACGCAGTATTTT.

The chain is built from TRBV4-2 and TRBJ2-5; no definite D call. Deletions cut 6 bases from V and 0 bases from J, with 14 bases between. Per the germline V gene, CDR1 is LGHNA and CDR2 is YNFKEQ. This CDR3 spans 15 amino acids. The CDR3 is CASRKSRAYQETQYF. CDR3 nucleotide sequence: TGTGCCAGCAGGAAGTCAAGGGCCTACCAAGAGACCCAGTACTTC.

The CDR3, as DNA: TGTGCCAGCAGCGCCCCATCCCGGGGGACGAACACTGAAGCTTTCTTT. Amino acid sequence: CASSAPSRGTNTEAFF. The chain is built from TRBV9 and TRBJ1-1; a weak D match, TRBD1 (5 bases). The CDR3 has 16 amino acids. From germline, CDR1 is SGDLS and CDR2 YYNGEE. Trimming shortened V by 3 bases and J by 1 base, and 16 bases separated the two germline ends.